Below, 17 T cell receptor beta chains from the same sample are listed, as sequenced in a study of radiotherapy plus CTLA-4 blockade in lung cancer. TCRdb's copy holds only in-frame clones and misses some; the assay was immunoSEQ multiplex PCR. Counted here are about 98,000 clones, approximately 78% occurring once; the ten biggest clones make up roughly 3.5%. The specimen comprised peripheral blood, sampled from a patient treated with radiotherapy plus ipilimumab. These receptors were taken from a human donor with non-small cell lung cancer who had a partial response to radiotherapy plus ipilimumab.

This clone appeared once. This chain joins TRBV28 and TRBJ1-3; TRBD1 is a possible D gene (6 bases). Germline V gene data show CDR1 as MDHEN and CDR2 as SYDVKM. The CDR3 runs 17 residues. V gave up 3 bases and J gave up 4 bases, with 19 bases separating them. CDR3 sequence (DNA): TGTGCCAGCAGTTTGCGGGGGGGCTTGGGGCCCGGAAACACCATATATTTT. It codes for CASSLRGGLGPGNTIYF.

This chain links TRBV5-4 with TRBJ2-7; 11 bases fit TRBD2. Per the germline V gene, CDR1 is SGHNT and CDR2 is YYREEE (reference sequence). CDR3 length equals 17 residues. V lost 0 bases and J lost 6; bases outside the gene matches: 11. The CDR3 sequence is CASSLDGDSGRASEQYF. Written as DNA, the CDR3 is TGTGCCAGCAGCTTGGATGGCGATAGCGGGAGGGCCTCCGAGCAGTACTTC. Supplemented by reference TRBV5-4 and TRBJ2-7, the full variable domain reads ETGVTQSPTHLIKTRGQQVTLRCSSQSGHNTVSWYQQALGQGPQFIFQYYREEENGRGNFPPRFSGLQFPNYSSELNVNALELDDSALYLCASSLDGDSGRASEQYFGPGTRLTVT.

J is TRBJ2-1 and V is TRBV27, with 9 bases that match TRBD2. The CDR3 is 19 amino acids. The J segment lost 0 bases and the V segment lost 5 bases, leaving 14 bases of the junction unmatched. Germline values: CDR1 MNHEY, CDR2 SMNVEV (reference sequence). CDR3 coding DNA: TGTGCCAGCAGTAGACGGACTAGCGCCAGGAAAAGCTCCTACAATGAGCAGTTCTTC. The encoded protein is CASSRRTSARKSSYNEQFF.

The chain uses TRBV5-5 and TRBJ2-1; TRBD2 aligns across 7 bases. There are 15 residues in the CDR3. The J segment lost 3 bases and the V segment lost 4 bases, leaving 7 bases of the junction unmatched. CDR1 is SGHKS, CDR2 YYEKEE, per germline (reference sequence). CDR3 protein: CASSRTSDFYNEQFF. The CDR3, as DNA: TGTGCCAGCAGCAGAACTAGCGACTTCTACAATGAGCAGTTCTTC. The full variable domain, completed using reference TRBV5-5 and TRBJ2-1, is DAGVTQSPTHLIKTRGQQVTLRCSPISGHKSVSWYQQVLGQGPQFIFQYYEKEERGRGNFPDRFSARQFPNYSSELNVNALLLGDSALYLCASSRTSDFYNEQFFGPGTRLTVL.

This chain joins TRBV27 and TRBJ2-7; 11 positions match TRBD1. Trimming at V came to 2 bases and at J to 6 bases, leaving 3 bases not matched to a gene. Germline V gene sequence: CDR1 MNHEY, CDR2 SMNVEV (reference sequence). The CDR3 runs to 14 residues. The CDR3 sequence is CASSLGDRGAEQYF. The CDR3 DNA is TGTGCCAGCAGTTTAGGGGACAGGGGGGCCGAGCAGTACTTC.

This clone occurred once. The chain carries TRBV7-3 and TRBJ2-1; TRBD2 matches at 9 bases. With 5 bases clipped from V and 0 bases from J, the junction kept 5 bases outside the gene matches. CDR3 size: 16 residues. CDR1 and CDR2 from the germline V gene are SGHTA and FQGTGA. The CDR3 DNA reads TGTGCCAGCAGCCCGCGGGAGGGTGGCTCCTACAATGAGCAGTTCTTC. Encoded protein: CASSPREGGSYNEQFF.

V usage is TRBV18 and J usage is TRBJ2-7; 13 nucleotides align to TRBD2. This CDR3 region has 17 residues. J gave up 7 bases and V 0 bases, and 9 bases lay outside the gene matches. Germline V gene data show CDR1 as KGHSH and CDR2 as LQKENI. The CDR3 DNA follows: TGTGCCAGCTCACCACCGGGGGTACTAGCGGGAGGGAAAGAGCAGTACTTC. Translation gives CASSPPGVLAGGKEQYF.

The chain combines TRBV7-2 with TRBJ2-1, with 8 bases matching TRBD2. The J segment lost 4 bases and the V segment lost 5 bases, leaving 7 bases of the junction unmatched. CDR3 length: 15 residues. Germline assignment: CDR1 SGHTA and CDR2 FQGNSA. CDR3 amino acids: CASSPRSGNYNEQFF. The CDR3 DNA reads TGTGCCAGCAGCCCCCGTAGCGGGAATTACAATGAGCAGTTCTTC.

V and J are TRBV10-3 and TRBJ2-3, with 15 bases lining up with TRBD2. The length of the CDR3 is 16 residues. J lost 3 bases, V lost 6 bases, and 4 bases had no gene match. Germline V CDR1 and CDR2: ENHRY, SYGVKD. CDR3 sequence reads: CAIRPGLAGGTDTQYF. CDR3 nucleotides: TGTGCCATCAGGCCGGGACTAGCGGGAGGAACAGATACGCAGTATTTT.

This clone was counted only a few times. The chain joins TRBV28 to TRBJ1-2, with D tentatively TRBD1 (5 bases). The length of the CDR3 is 15 residues. V was clipped by 5 bases and J by 0 bases, with 13 bases between them. The germline V gene has CDR1 MDHEN and CDR2 SYDVKM. In nucleotides, the CDR3 is TGTGCCAGCAGTCTCTCGGGGGGAACTAACTATGGCTACACCTTC. Encoded protein: CASSLSGGTNYGYTF.

The chain joins TRBV14 to TRBJ2-3; tentatively, D is TRBD1 (5 bases). The CDR3 consists of 13 residues. Germline V CDR1 and CDR2: SGHDN, FVKESK. V was shortened by 1 base and J by 7 bases, with 9 bases between the two germline ends. Here the CDR3 reads CASSQGAGYTQYF. CDR3 DNA: TGTGCCAGCAGCCAAGGGGCAGGGTATACGCAGTATTTT.

V is TRBV11-3 and J is TRBJ1-1; D possibly corresponds to TRBD1 (5 bases). The CDR3 is 12 residues long. Trimming shortened V by 5 bases and J by 6 bases, and 10 bases separated the two germline ends. The V gene's germline CDR1 is SGHNT and CDR2 YENEEA. The DNA of the CDR3 is TGTGCCAGCAGCCCAGGGAAGGCTGAAGCTTTCTTT. It translates to CASSPGKAEAFF.

The V and J genes are TRBV18 and TRBJ1-2, with 7 bases lining up with TRBD1. Germline V gives CDR1 KGHSH, CDR2 LQKENI. Trimming cost V 3 bases and J 2 bases; bases outside gene matches: 0. This CDR3 spans 13 amino acids. The CDR3 reads CASSPTGNYGYTF. The CDR3 coding sequence is TGTGCCAGCTCACCGACAGGGAACTATGGCTACACCTTC.

The genes are TRBV18 and TRBJ2-7; 9 nucleotides align to TRBD2. V trimming: 3 bases; J trimming: 5 bases; junction bases outside the gene matches: 8. Germline CDR1 is KGHSH and CDR2 is LQKENI. The CDR3 runs 15 residues. Written as DNA, the CDR3 is TGTGCCAGCTCACCTCAGGGACTAGCCAACCACGAGCAGTACTTC. It translates to CASSPQGLANHEQYF.

The gene calls are TRBV30 and TRBJ2-5, with D possibly matching TRBD2 (5 bases). Germline CDR1 is GTSNPN and CDR2 is SVGIG (reference sequence). V was cut by 1 base and J by 1 base, with 7 bases left in between. This CDR3 is built from 13 residues. CDR3 DNA: TGTGCCTGGAGTGATCGGGGCCAAGAGACCCAGTACTTC. It encodes CAWSDRGQETQYF.

The chain couples TRBV11-2 to TRBJ2-5; TRBD2 matches 7 bases. The CDR3 length is 15 residues. The V gene end was trimmed by 6 bases and the J gene end by 5 bases; junction bases not matched to a gene: 12. Germline V CDR1 and CDR2: SGHAT, FQNNGV. The CDR3 sequence: CASRDRGLAVETQYF. DNA for the CDR3: TGTGCCAGCAGGGACCGTGGGCTAGCGGTGGAGACCCAGTACTTC.

The sample holds a few counts of this clone. The rearrangement links TRBV6-5 to TRBJ1-1; D possibly corresponds to TRBD1 (5 bases). Germline assignment: CDR1 MNHEY and CDR2 SVGAGI. The CDR3 sequence is 13 residues long. Deletions cut 7 bases from V and 5 bases from J, with 14 bases between. CDR3 in DNA: TGTGCCAGCATGCTTCAGGGCGAAACTGAAGCTTTCTTT. Protein sequence: CASMLQGETEAFF.